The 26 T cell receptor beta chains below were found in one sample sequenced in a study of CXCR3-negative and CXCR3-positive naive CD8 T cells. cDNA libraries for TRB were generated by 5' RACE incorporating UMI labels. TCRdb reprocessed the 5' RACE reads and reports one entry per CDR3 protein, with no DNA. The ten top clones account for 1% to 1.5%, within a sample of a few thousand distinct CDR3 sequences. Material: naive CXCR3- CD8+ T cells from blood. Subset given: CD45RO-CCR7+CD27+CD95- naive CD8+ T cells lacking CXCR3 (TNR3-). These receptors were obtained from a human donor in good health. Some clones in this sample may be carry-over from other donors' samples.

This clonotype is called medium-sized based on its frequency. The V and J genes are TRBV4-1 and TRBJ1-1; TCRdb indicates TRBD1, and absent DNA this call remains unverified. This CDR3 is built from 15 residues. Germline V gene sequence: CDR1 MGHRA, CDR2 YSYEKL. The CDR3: CASSQTIAGDSEAFF.

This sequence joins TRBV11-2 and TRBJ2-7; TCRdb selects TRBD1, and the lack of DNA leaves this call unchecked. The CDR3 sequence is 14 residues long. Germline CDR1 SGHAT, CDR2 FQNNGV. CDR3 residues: CASSLGTIAYEQYF.

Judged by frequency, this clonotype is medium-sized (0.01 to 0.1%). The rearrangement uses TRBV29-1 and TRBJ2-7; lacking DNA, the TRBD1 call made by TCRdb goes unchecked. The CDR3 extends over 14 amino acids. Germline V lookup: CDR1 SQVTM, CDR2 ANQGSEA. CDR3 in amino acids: CSVDPEGNGHEQYF.

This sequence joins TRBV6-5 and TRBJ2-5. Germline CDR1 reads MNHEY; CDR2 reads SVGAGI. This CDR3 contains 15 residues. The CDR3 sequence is CASSVGPNKWVTQYF.

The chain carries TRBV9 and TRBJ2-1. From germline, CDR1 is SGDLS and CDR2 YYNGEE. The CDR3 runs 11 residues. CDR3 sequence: CASSMDNEQFF.

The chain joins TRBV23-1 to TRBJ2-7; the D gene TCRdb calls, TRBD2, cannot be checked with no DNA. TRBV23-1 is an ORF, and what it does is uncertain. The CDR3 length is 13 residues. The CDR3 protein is CASSPGRGYEQYF.

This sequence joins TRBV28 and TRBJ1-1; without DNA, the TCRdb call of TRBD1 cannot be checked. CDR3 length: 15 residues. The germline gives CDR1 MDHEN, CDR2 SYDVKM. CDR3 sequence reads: CASSTADRASTEAFF.

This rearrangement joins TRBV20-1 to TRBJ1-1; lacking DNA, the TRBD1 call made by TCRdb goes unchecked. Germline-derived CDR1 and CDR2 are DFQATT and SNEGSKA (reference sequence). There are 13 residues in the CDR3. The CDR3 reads CSATDRENTEAFF.

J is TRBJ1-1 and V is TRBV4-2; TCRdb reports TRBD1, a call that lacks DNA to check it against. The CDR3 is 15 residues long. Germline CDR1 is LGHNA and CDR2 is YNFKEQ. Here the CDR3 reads CASSQEDRDFTEAFF.

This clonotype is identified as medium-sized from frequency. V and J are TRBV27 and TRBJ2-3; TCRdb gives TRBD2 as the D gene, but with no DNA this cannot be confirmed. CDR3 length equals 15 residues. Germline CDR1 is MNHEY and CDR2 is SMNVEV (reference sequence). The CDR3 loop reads CASSLGTSWGDTQYF.

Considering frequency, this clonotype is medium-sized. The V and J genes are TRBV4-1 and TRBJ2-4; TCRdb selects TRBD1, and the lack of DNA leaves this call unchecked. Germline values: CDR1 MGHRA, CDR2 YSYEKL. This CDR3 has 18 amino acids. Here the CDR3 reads CASSPPPGEGAIFDIQYF.

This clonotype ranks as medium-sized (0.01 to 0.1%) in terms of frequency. The CDR3 spells CAISERRPNYGYTF. The V and J genes are TRBV10-3 and TRBJ1-2. CDR1 is ENHRY and CDR2 is SYGVKD in the germline V gene. This CDR3 is 14 amino acids long.

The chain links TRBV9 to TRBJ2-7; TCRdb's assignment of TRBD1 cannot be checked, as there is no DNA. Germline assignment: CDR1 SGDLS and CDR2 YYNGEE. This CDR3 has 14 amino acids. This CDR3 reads CASSVGTGAYEQYF.

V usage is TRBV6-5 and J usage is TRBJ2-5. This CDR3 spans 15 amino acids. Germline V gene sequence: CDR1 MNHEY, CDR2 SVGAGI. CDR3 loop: CASSSSYGSQETQYF.

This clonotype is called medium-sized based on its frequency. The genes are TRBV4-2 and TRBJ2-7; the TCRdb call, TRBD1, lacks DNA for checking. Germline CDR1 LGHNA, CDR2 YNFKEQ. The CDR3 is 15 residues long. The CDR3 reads CASSRPSDRGGEQYF.

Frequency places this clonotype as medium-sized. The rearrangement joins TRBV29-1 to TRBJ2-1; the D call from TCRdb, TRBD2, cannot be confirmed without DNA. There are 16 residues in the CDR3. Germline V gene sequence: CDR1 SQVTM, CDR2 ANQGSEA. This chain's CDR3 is CSVEDPLAGGHNEQFF.

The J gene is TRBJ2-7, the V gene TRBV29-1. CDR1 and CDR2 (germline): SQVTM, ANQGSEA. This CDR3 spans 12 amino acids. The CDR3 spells CSAQGDSYEQYF.

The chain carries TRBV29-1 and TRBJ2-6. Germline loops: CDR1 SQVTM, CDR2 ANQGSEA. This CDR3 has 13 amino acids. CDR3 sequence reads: CSVAGTGANVLTF.

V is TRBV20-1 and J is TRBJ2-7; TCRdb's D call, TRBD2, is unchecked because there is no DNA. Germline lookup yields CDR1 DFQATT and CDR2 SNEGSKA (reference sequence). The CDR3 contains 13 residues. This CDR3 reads CSARLAALGEQYF.

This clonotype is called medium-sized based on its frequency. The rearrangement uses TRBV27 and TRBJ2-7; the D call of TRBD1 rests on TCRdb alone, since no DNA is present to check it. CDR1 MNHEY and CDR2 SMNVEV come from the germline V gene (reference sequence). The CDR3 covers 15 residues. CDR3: CASSNPGGAIDEQYF.

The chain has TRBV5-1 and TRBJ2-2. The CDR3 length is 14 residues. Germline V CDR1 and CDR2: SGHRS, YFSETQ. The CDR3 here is CASSPVSGTGELFF.

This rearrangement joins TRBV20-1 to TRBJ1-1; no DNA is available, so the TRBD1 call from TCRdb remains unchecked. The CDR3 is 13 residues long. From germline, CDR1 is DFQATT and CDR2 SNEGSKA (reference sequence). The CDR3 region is CSARDPGGTEAFF.

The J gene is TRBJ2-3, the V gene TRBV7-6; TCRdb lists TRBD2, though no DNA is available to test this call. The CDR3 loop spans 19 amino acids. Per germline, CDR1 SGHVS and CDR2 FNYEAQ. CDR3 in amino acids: CASSLSSGRESPSTDTQYF.

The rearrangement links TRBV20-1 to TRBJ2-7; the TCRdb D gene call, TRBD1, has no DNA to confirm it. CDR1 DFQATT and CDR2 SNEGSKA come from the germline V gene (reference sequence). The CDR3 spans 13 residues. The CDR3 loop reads CSASDRGTYEQYF.

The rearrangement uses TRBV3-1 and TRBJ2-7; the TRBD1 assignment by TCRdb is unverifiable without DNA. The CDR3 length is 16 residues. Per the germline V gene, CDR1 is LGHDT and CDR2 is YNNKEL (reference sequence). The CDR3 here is CASSPWTGAFSYEQYF.

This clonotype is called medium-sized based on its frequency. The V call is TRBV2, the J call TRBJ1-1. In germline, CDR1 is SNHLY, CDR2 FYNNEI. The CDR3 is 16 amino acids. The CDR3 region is CASSEKGTGLDTEAFF.